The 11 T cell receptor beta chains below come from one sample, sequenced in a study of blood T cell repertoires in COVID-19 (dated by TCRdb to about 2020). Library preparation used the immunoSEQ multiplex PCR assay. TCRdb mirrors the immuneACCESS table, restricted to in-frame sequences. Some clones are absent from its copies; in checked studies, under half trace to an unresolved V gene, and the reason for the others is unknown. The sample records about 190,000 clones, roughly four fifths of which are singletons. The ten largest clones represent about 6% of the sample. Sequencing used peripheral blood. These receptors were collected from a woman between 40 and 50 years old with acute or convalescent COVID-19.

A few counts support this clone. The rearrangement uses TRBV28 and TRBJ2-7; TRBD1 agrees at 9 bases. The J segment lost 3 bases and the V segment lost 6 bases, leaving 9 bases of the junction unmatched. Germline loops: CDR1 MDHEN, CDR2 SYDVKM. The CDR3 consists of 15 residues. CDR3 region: CASRRQGVPIYEQYF. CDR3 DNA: TGTGCCAGCAGAAGACAGGGGGTACCTATCTACGAGCAGTACTTC.

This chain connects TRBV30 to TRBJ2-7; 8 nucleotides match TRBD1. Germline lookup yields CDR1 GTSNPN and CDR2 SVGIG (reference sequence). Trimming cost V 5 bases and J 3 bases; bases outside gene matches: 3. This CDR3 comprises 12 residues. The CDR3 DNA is TGTGCCTGGGGCGGACAGGGCTACGAGCAGTACTTC. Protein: CAWGGQGYEQYF. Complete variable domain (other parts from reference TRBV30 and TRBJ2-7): SQTIHQWPATLVQPVGSPLSLECTVEGTSNPNLYWYRQAAGRGLQLLFYSVGIGQISSEVPQNLSASRPQDRQFILSSKKLLLSDSGFYLCAWGGQGYEQYFGPGTRLTVT.

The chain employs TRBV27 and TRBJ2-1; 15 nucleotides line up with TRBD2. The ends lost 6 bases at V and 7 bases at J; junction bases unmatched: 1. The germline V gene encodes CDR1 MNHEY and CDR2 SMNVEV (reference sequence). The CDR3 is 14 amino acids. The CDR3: CASRGLAGGNEQFF. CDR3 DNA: TGTGCCAGCAGGGGACTAGCGGGGGGAAATGAGCAGTTCTTC.

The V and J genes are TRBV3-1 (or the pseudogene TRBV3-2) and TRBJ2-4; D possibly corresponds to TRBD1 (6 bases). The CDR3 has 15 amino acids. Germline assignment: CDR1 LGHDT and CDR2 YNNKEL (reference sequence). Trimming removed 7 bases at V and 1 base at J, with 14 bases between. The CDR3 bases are TGTGCCAGCACCCGGACAGAAGACGCCAAAAACATTCAGTACTTC. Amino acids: CASTRTEDAKNIQYF.

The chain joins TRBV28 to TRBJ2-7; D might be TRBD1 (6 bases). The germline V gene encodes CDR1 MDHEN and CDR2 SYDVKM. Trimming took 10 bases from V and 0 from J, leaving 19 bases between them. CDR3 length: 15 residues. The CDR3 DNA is TGTGCCATCGGCGAGGGACAAAGGTACTCCTACGAGCAGTACTTC. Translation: CAIGEGQRYSYEQYF.

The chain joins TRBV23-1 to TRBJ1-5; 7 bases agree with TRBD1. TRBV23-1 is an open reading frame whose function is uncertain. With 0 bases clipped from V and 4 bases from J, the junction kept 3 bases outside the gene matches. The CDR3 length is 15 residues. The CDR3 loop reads CASSQSPGGNQPQHF. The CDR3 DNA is TGCGCCAGCAGTCAATCGCCAGGGGGGAATCAGCCCCAGCATTTT.

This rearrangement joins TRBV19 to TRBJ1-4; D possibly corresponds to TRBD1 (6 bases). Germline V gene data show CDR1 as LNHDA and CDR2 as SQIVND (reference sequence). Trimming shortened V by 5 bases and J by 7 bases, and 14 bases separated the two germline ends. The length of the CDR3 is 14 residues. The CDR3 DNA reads TGTGCCAGTAGTTCTCAGGGGCAGAGTGAAAAACTGTTTTTT. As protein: CASSSQGQSEKLFF.

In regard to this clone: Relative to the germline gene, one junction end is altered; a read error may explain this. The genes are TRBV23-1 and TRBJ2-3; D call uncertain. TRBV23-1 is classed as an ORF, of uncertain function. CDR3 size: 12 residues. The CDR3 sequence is CASSQSNAAPGF. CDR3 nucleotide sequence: TGCGCCAGCAGTCAATCCAACGCTGCGCCAGGTTTT.

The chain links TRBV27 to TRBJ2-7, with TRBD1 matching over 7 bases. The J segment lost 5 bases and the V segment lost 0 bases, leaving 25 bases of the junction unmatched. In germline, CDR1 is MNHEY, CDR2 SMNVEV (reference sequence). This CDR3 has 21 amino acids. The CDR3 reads CASSLSPSGGFGVGGMHEQYF. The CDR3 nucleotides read TGTGCCAGCAGTTTATCACCCTCGGGCGGATTCGGCGTAGGGGGCATGCACGAGCAGTACTTC.

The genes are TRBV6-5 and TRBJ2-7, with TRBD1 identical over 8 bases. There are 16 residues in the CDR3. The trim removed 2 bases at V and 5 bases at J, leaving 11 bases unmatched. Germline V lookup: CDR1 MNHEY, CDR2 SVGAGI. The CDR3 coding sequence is TGTGCCAGCAGTTACCAAGTGACAGGGGTAGGTGACGAGCAGTACTTC. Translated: CASSYQVTGVGDEQYF.

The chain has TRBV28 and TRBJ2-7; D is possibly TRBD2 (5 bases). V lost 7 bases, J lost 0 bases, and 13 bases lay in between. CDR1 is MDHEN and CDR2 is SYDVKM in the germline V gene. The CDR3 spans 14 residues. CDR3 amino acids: CASNSPGSSYEQYF. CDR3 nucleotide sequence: TGTGCCAGCAATTCCCCGGGAAGCTCCTACGAGCAGTACTTC.